These 21 T cell receptor beta chains originate from one sample sequenced in a study of TIL therapy for anti-PD-1-resistant metastatic lung cancer. Time point described: pre-treatment sample, taken before nivolumab and TIL therapy. The tumor samples were excised metastases, mostly pleural nodules or supraclavicular lymph nodes. Sequencing used immunoSEQ v3. Only in-frame clones appear in the TCRdb table, and some are missing; sequencing was by immunoSEQ multiplex PCR. The table lists roughly 92,000 clones, roughly two thirds of them singletons. Specimen: tumor tissue, collected at baseline. The source is a person aged 25-79 years with non-small cell lung cancer.

The rearrangement links TRBV4-1 to TRBJ2-5; 12 bases fit TRBD1. After removal of 4 bases from V and 5 bases from J, the junction contained 8 bases not matched to a gene. Germline lookup yields CDR1 MGHRA and CDR2 YSYEKL. This CDR3 has 16 amino acids. The CDR3 reads CASSLWGTGGVETQYF. The CDR3 DNA sequence: TGCGCCAGCAGCCTTTGGGGGACAGGGGGCGTTGAGACCCAGTACTTC.

The rearrangement joins TRBV11-2 to TRBJ2-2; D ambiguous. The CDR3 length is 12 residues. The V gene lost 7 bases and the J gene lost 2 bases, with 5 bases spanning the gap. The V gene's germline CDR1 is SGHAT and CDR2 FQNNGV. The CDR3 region is CASTRNTGELFF. DNA of the CDR3: TGTGCCAGCACCAGAAACACCGGGGAGCTGTTTTTT.

The gene calls are TRBV9 and TRBJ2-1; weak D call: TRBD2 (5 bases). The V and J ends lost 4 bases and 3 bases respectively, with 23 bases between them. CDR1 and CDR2 from the germline V gene are SGDLS and YYNGEE. The CDR3 is made up of 18 amino acids. CDR3 sequence reads: CASSPRSSGNPYYNEQFF. CDR3 nucleotides: TGTGCCAGCAGCCCCCGAAGCTCGGGGAACCCATACTACAATGAGCAGTTCTTC.

This clone was detected once. This rearrangement joins TRBV5-1 to TRBJ2-1; D may correspond to TRBD1 or TRBD2 (5 bases each). This CDR3 comprises 13 residues. Trimming removed 3 bases at V and 6 bases at J, with 10 bases between. CDR1 and CDR2 (germline): SGHRS, YFSETQ. CDR3: CASSSGGGNEQFF. CDR3 sequence (DNA): TGCGCCAGCAGCTCAGGTGGGGGCAATGAGCAGTTCTTC.

In its sample, this clone was seen a few times. The CDR3 DNA sequence: TGTGCCAGCCGACAGACGAACATGAACACTGAAGCTTTCTTT. Its protein product is CASRQTNMNTEAFF. The chain employs TRBV19 and TRBJ1-1; weak D call: TRBD1 (5 bases). Germline CDR1 is LNHDA and CDR2 is SQIVND (reference sequence). CDR3 length: 14 residues. Between the trimmed V and J ends, which lost 9 bases and 0 bases, there was a span of 14 bases.

V and J are TRBV4-3 and TRBJ2-3; 12 positions agree with TRBD2. The germline gives CDR1 LGHNA, CDR2 YSLEER. Trimming at V came to 2 bases and at J to 1 base, leaving 10 bases not matched to a gene. CDR3 length equals 19 residues. CDR3 loop: CASSQLLRLAGEGTDTQYF. CDR3 coding DNA: TGCGCCAGCAGCCAACTCCTACGACTAGCGGGGGAGGGCACAGATACGCAGTATTTT.

The V and J genes are TRBV27 and TRBJ1-6, with a possible D match to TRBD1 (5 bases). The V and J ends lost 7 bases and 11 bases respectively, with 18 bases between them. Germline CDR1 is MNHEY and CDR2 is SMNVEV (reference sequence). This CDR3 is 14 amino acids long. CDR3 loop: CASTPQPSGAPLHF. CDR3 nucleotides: TGTGCCAGCACCCCTCAGCCTTCGGGGGCACCCCTCCACTTT.

The sample holds a few counts of this clone. The CDR3 loop reads CASSPGRTKYEQYF. CDR3 in DNA: TGTGCCAGCAGCCCGGGACGGACCAAATACGAGCAGTACTTC. The V call is TRBV6-5, the J call TRBJ2-7, with D perhaps TRBD1 or TRBD2 (5 bases each). V dropped 6 bases and J dropped 4 bases, with 16 bases sitting between them. The CDR3 spans 14 residues. Germline-derived CDR1 and CDR2 are MNHEY and SVGAGI.

This clone was found a few times. This rearrangement joins TRBV7-3 to TRBJ2-1, with 8 nucleotides matching TRBD2. Looked up from germline, CDR1 is SGHTA and CDR2 is FQGTGA. This CDR3 has 13 residues. The V segment lost 4 bases and the J segment 5 bases; nucleotides outside the gene matches: 1. The CDR3, as DNA: TGTGCCAGCAGCTCCGGGGGGGACAATGAGCAGTTCTTC. It specifies CASSSGGDNEQFF.

In its sample, this clone was seen many times. The chain has TRBV28 and TRBJ2-1, with D possibly matching TRBD1 (5 bases). CDR3 length equals 12 residues. Trimming took 5 bases from V and 8 from J, leaving 10 bases between them. CDR1 is MDHEN and CDR2 is SYDVKM in the germline V gene. The CDR3: CASSPPGYEQFF. DNA of the CDR3: TGTGCCAGCAGTCCACCAGGGTATGAGCAGTTCTTC. Based on the CDR3 plus reference TRBV28 and TRBJ2-1, the full variable domain is DVKVTQSSRYLVKRTGEKVFLECVQDMDHENMFWYRQDPGLGLRLIYFSYDVKMKEKGDIPEGYSVSREKKERFSLILESASTNQTSMYLCASSPPGYEQFFGPGTRLTVL.

This clone has a count of ten or more. The genes are TRBV4-1 and TRBJ2-5, with 8 bases that match TRBD2. The CDR3 is 16 residues long. Germline V gene sequence: CDR1 MGHRA, CDR2 YSYEKL. Losses at the gene ends were 2 bases for V and 1 base for J; bases not matched to a gene: 6. The CDR3 coding sequence is TGCGCCAGCAGCCAAATCGCGGGGGGAACCCAAGAGACCCAGTACTTC. Its protein is CASSQIAGGTQETQYF.

The gene calls are TRBV5-4 and TRBJ2-1, with a possible D match to TRBD2 (5 bases). CDR1 SGHNT and CDR2 YYREEE come from the germline V gene (reference sequence). The CDR3 runs to 14 residues. The V end lost 1 base, the J end lost 0 bases, and 5 bases lay between the germline ends. DNA for the CDR3: TGTGCCAGCAGCTTGACTAGCTCCTACAATGAGCAGTTCTTC. As protein: CASSLTSSYNEQFF. Combining the CDR3 with reference TRBV5-4 and TRBJ2-1 gives the whole variable domain ETGVTQSPTHLIKTRGQQVTLRCSSQSGHNTVSWYQQALGQGPQFIFQYYREEENGRGNFPPRFSGLQFPNYSSELNVNALELDDSALYLCASSLTSSYNEQFFGPGTRLTVL.

This clone has only one observation. The chain is built from TRBV7-3 and TRBJ2-5; the match to TRBD2 covers 7 bases. Germline lookup yields CDR1 SGHTA and CDR2 FQGTGA. After removal of 5 bases from V and 5 bases from J, the junction contained 14 bases not matched to a gene. The CDR3 extends over 16 amino acids. The CDR3 here is CASSRRGSGRGETQYF. DNA of the CDR3: TGTGCCAGCAGCCGTCGGGGTAGCGGGCGAGGGGAGACCCAGTACTTC.

In its sample, this clone was seen a few times. The chain uses TRBV9 and TRBJ2-1; 12 nucleotides line up with TRBD1. Germline values: CDR1 SGDLS, CDR2 YYNGEE. The CDR3 sequence is 16 residues long. Trimming took 0 bases from V and 9 from J; bases not matched to a gene: 7. The CDR3 nucleotides read TGTGCCAGCAGCGTAGAGGGGACAGGGGGCTCTGGTGAGCAGTTCTTC. Amino acids: CASSVEGTGGSGEQFF.

This clone was detected a few times. The chain couples TRBV7-9 to TRBJ2-1; the D gene could be TRBD1 or TRBD2 (5 bases each). There are 14 residues in the CDR3. The germline V gene has CDR1 SEHNR and CDR2 FQNEAQ (reference sequence). The V end was cut by 4 bases, the J end by 4 bases, with 11 bases between. The CDR3 DNA sequence: TGTGCCAGCAGCTATAGGGGACGGTACAATGAGCAGTTCTTC. It is translated as CASSYRGRYNEQFF.

The chain recombines TRBV6-2 or TRBV6-3 with TRBJ2-2; D remains ambiguous. Per germline, CDR1 MNHEY and CDR2 SVGEGT. CDR3 length equals 13 residues. Trimming pared 2 bases from V and 3 bases from J, leaving 4 bases between. DNA for the CDR3: TGTGCCAGCAGTTACGTATACACCGGGGAGCTGTTTTTT. This encodes CASSYVYTGELFF.

V and J are TRBV4-1 and TRBJ2-1, with TRBD2 matching over 13 bases. J was trimmed by 5 bases and V by 4 bases; bases with no gene match: 14. Germline loops: CDR1 MGHRA, CDR2 YSYEKL. The CDR3 consists of 19 residues. In DNA form, the CDR3 reads TGCGCCAGCAGCCGCCGACTAGCGGGGGGCTCGAAGGGACACAATGAGCAGTTCTTC. Translating it yields CASSRRLAGGSKGHNEQFF.

In this sample, this clone turned up a few times. The chain couples TRBV11-2 to TRBJ1-1; 7 bases agree with TRBD1. The length of the CDR3 is 16 residues. Unmatched junction bases numbered 9, after V lost 2 bases and J lost 3 bases. The germline gives CDR1 SGHAT, CDR2 FQNNGV. CDR3 bases: TGTGCCAGCAGCTTAAGGCAGGGGGGGCGAGACACTGAAGCTTTCTTT. Protein sequence: CASSLRQGGRDTEAFF.

The J gene is TRBJ2-1, the V gene TRBV9; 9 nucleotides match TRBD1. Germline V gene lookup returns CDR1 SGDLS and CDR2 YYNGEE. The CDR3 runs 14 residues. V was clipped by 4 bases and J by 5 bases; unmatched bases: 4. CDR3 DNA sequence: TGTGCCAGCAGCATACAGGGGGCGAACAATGAGCAGTTCTTC. This translates into CASSIQGANNEQFF.

This rearrangement joins TRBV25-1 to TRBJ1-2, with 7 nucleotides matching TRBD1. CDR1 is MGHDK and CDR2 is SYGVNS in the germline V gene. The trim removed 5 bases at V and 6 bases at J, leaving 6 bases unmatched. The CDR3 consists of 13 residues. In nucleotides, the CDR3 is TGTGCCAGCAGTCTACAGGGGATGGATGGCTACACCTTC. It specifies CASSLQGMDGYTF.

J is TRBJ2-1 and V is TRBV5-1, with 9 positions matching TRBD2. In germline, CDR1 is SGHRS, CDR2 YFSETQ. CDR3 length: 16 residues. J was trimmed by 4 bases and V by 4 bases; bases with no gene match: 9. CDR3 protein: CASSPTTSGSYNEQFF. The CDR3 DNA is TGCGCCAGCAGCCCAACGACTAGCGGATCATACAATGAGCAGTTCTTC.